One and the same sample provided the 18 T cell receptor beta chains below, sequenced in a study of T-cell memory formation after mild COVID-19. One entry per CDR3 protein results from TCRdb running MiXCR on the 5' RACE reads. The sample shows fewer than 400,000 distinct CDR3 sequences, about 15% of them seen only once. The source material was PBMCs or a T cell subset sorted from them (not recorded which). The receptor set was obtained from a young man who had mild COVID-19 (a few samples of this study predate the infection). Cell type and time point are not known.

The chain employs TRBV20-1 and TRBJ2-5; D call uncertain. The CDR3 has 14 residues. CDR1 and CDR2 from the germline V gene are DFQATT and SNEGSKA (reference sequence). The V end was cut by 5 bases, the J end by 1 base, with 14 bases between. CDR3 sequence: CSASPFRSQETQYF. DNA for the CDR3: TGCAGTGCTTCCCCCTTCCGCTCCCAAGAGACCCAGTACTTC.

This clonotype appeared a few times. The chain carries TRBV4-2 and TRBJ1-1; 7 bases fit TRBD1. After removal of 1 base from V and 4 bases from J, the junction contained 6 bases not matched to a gene. This CDR3 has 15 residues. Germline V lookup: CDR1 LGHNA, CDR2 YNFKEQ. CDR3: CASSQAPTGTTEAFF. The DNA for the CDR3 is TGTGCCAGCAGCCAAGCCCCGACAGGGACCACTGAAGCTTTCTTT.

The rearrangement joins TRBV7-2 to TRBJ1-1, with D perhaps matching TRBD1 (5 bases). V was pared by 5 bases and J by 2 bases, with 15 bases between. From germline, CDR1 is SGHTA and CDR2 FQGNSA. This CDR3 contains 15 residues. The CDR3 DNA sequence: TGTGCCAGCAGCCCAGATCAGGGATTAAACACTGAAGCTTTCTTT. Encoded protein: CASSPDQGLNTEAFF. Filled out from reference TRBV7-2 and TRBJ1-1, the complete variable domain reads GAGVSQSPSNKVTEKGKDVELRCDPISGHTALYWYRQSLGQGLEFLIYFQGNSAPDKSGLPSDRFSAERTGGSVSTLTIQRTQQEDSAVYLCASSPDQGLNTEAFFGQGTRLTVV.

The J gene is TRBJ1-5, the V gene TRBV2, with 8 positions matching TRBD1. CDR1 and CDR2 from the germline V gene are SNHLY and FYNNEI. The V segment lost 1 base and the J segment 5 bases; nucleotides outside the gene matches: 1. The CDR3 runs to 14 residues. The CDR3 DNA sequence: TGTGCCAGCAGTGAAGACAGGGGGGATCAGCCCCAGCATTTT. This gives the protein CASSEDRGDQPQHF. Full variable domain (missing parts from reference TRBV2 and TRBJ1-5): EPEVTQTPSHQVTQMGQEVILRCVPISNHLYFYWYRQILGQKVEFLVSFYNNEISEKSEIFDDQFSVERPDGSNFTLKIRSTKLEDSAMYFCASSEDRGDQPQHFGDGTRLSIL.

This chain links TRBV7-8 with TRBJ1-2, with D unclear. Germline V gene sequence: CDR1 SGHVS, CDR2 FQNEAQ. This CDR3 comprises 13 residues. With 2 bases removed from V and 7 bases from J, the gap between germline ends came to 11 bases. The CDR3: CASSLPRTIGYTF. The CDR3 bases are TGTGCCAGCAGCTTACCCAGGACGATTGGCTACACCTTC.

This clonotype was picked up a small number of times. The chain joins TRBV24-1 to TRBJ2-1; D possibly corresponds to TRBD2 (7 bases). The germline V and J ends were trimmed by 9 bases and 3 bases, with 14 bases remaining between them. Germline CDR1 KGHDR, CDR2 SFDVKD. This CDR3 is 14 amino acids long. The CDR3 DNA is TGTGCCACCCATGGGGGAGGGGGCTACAATGAGCAGTTCTTC. Amino acid sequence: CATHGGGGYNEQFF.

The J gene is TRBJ2-2, the V gene TRBV6-1; D call uncertain. The V gene's germline CDR1 is MNHNS and CDR2 SASEGT. The CDR3 loop spans 14 amino acids. V was trimmed by 7 bases and J by 8 bases, leaving 17 bases between them. Here the CDR3 reads CASMLGPAEGELFF. Here the CDR3 DNA reads TGTGCCAGCATGTTAGGACCTGCTGAAGGGGAGCTGTTTTTT.

This clonotype was found many times. This chain joins TRBV7-9 and TRBJ2-1; TRBD1 matches at 7 bases. J was trimmed by 7 bases and V by 5 bases; bases with no gene match: 11. CDR3 length: 15 amino acids. Germline loops: CDR1 SEHNR, CDR2 FQNEAQ (reference sequence). In DNA, the CDR3 is TGTGCCAGCAGCCGGGAACCGGGACAGTTTAATGAGCAGTTCTTC. It codes for CASSREPGQFNEQFF. The full variable domain, with the rest looked up from reference TRBV7-9 and TRBJ2-1, is DTGVSQNPRHKITKRGQNVTFRCDPISEHNRLYWYRQTLGQGPEFLTYFQNEAQLEKSRLLSDRFSAERPKGSFSTLEIQRTEQGDSAMYLCASSREPGQFNEQFFGPGTRLTVL.

This clonotype has more than one count but fewer than ten. The chain uses TRBV11-2 and TRBJ2-1; D is perhaps TRBD2 (7 bases). Germline V gene sequence: CDR1 SGHAT, CDR2 FQNNGV. V was shortened by 5 bases and J by 3 bases, with 14 bases between the two germline ends. This CDR3 is built from 15 residues. The CDR3 region is CASSTSGGGYNEQFF. The CDR3 DNA reads TGTGCCAGCAGCACTTCGGGGGGCGGCTACAATGAGCAGTTCTTC.

This clonotype was detected a few times. The rearrangement links TRBV5-4 to TRBJ2-7; weak D call: TRBD2 (7 bases). Trimming shortened V by 0 bases and J by 4 bases, and 11 bases separated the two germline ends. Germline CDR1 is SGHNT and CDR2 is YYREEE (reference sequence). The CDR3 has 14 residues. The CDR3 loop is CASSLEGGGYEQYF. CDR3 nucleotide sequence: TGTGCCAGCAGCTTGGAGGGGGGAGGGTACGAGCAGTACTTC.

This clonotype was counted only a few times. V and J are TRBV5-1 and TRBJ2-5, with D unresolved. The CDR3 length is 15 residues. The germline V gene has CDR1 SGHRS and CDR2 YFSETQ. The V end was cut by 0 bases, the J end by 5 bases, with 14 bases between. For the CDR3, the DNA is TGCGCCAGCAGCTTGGGCCTTGGCGTTTCGGAGACCCAGTACTTC. Residues: CASSLGLGVSETQYF.

This clonotype has a handful of counts. The chain employs TRBV6-2 or TRBV6-3 and TRBJ1-1; D not certain. Trimming removed 6 bases from V and 1 base from J, with 15 bases in between. From germline, CDR1 is MNHEY and CDR2 SVGEGT. The CDR3 spans 15 residues. The CDR3 DNA reads as TGTGCCAGCAGAACCTCCTCCCGGGGGAACACTGAAGCTTTCTTT. Translated: CASRTSSRGNTEAFF.

This chain uses TRBV5-1 with TRBJ2-3; D is ambiguous. V lost 0 bases to trimming and J lost 4 bases, with 12 bases between them. There are 15 residues in the CDR3. Germline V gives CDR1 SGHRS, CDR2 YFSETQ. CDR3 nucleotide sequence: TGCGCCAGCAGCTTGGCCTTGAAGTTGCCAGATACGCAGTATTTT. Amino acids: CASSLALKLPDTQYF.

This clonotype was seen a few times. The chain is built from TRBV20-1 and TRBJ2-3; TRBD2 agrees at 13 bases. The CDR3 runs 19 residues. Germline lookup yields CDR1 DFQATT and CDR2 SNEGSKA (reference sequence). Trimming cost V 6 bases and J 6 bases; bases outside gene matches: 21. CDR3 sequence: CSASGTSGVWRVQADTQYF. The CDR3 DNA reads TGCAGTGCCTCCGGGACTAGCGGGGTTTGGCGCGTCCAAGCCGATACGCAGTATTTT.

This clonotype was observed a few times. The chain combines TRBV20-1 with TRBJ2-2; weak D call: TRBD2 (5 bases). Germline V gene sequence: CDR1 DFQATT, CDR2 SNEGSKA (reference sequence). Trimming pared 5 bases from V and 4 bases from J, leaving 11 bases between. CDR3 length: 13 residues. This CDR3 is CSAASGRTGELFF. In DNA form, the CDR3 reads TGCAGTGCTGCAAGCGGCCGCACCGGGGAGCTGTTTTTT.

The chain has TRBV5-1 and TRBJ2-7, with D perhaps TRBD2 (5 bases). This CDR3 has 14 residues. Trimming stripped 0 bases from V and 7 bases from J, with 14 bases between. The germline V gene has CDR1 SGHRS and CDR2 YFSETQ. The CDR3 nucleotides are TGCGCCAGCAGCTTGGCGGGGTCTGCAAGGGAGCAGTACTTC. Its protein product is CASSLAGSAREQYF.

This clonotype was counted once. The chain links TRBV7-2 to TRBJ1-1; TRBD1 matches 7 bases. CDR3 length: 14 residues. In germline, CDR1 is SGHTA, CDR2 FQGNSA. Germline trimming cut 5 bases from V and 4 bases from J; bases unmatched to any gene: 7. The CDR3 spells CASSPYNRGTEAFF. In nucleotides, the CDR3 is TGTGCCAGCAGCCCTTACAACAGGGGCACTGAAGCTTTCTTT.

This clonotype was counted a few times. The rearrangement links TRBV4-1 to TRBJ2-2, with D perhaps TRBD1 or TRBD2 (5 bases each). Germline V CDR1 and CDR2: MGHRA, YSYEKL. Trimming cost V 6 bases and J 4 bases, with 15 bases left between them. CDR3 length equals 15 residues. Here the CDR3 DNA reads TGCGCCAGCAGACTCCAGGGCCGGGGCACCGGGGAGCTGTTTTTT. Encoded protein: CASRLQGRGTGELFF.